The next 22 T cell receptor beta chains were all read from a single sample in a study of T cells in tumors after PD-1 blockade. Profiling relied on immunoSEQ multiplex PCR, and the TCRdb table lists in-frame clones only, not all of them. The sample lists 60,000 to 70,000 clones; approximately 79% were seen once. Here the sequenced sample was PBMCs, taken after anti-PD-1 treatment. Receptors originate from a human donor with basal cell carcinoma.

The V and J genes are TRBV18 and TRBJ2-2; D is possibly TRBD1 or TRBD2 (6 bases each). CDR1 KGHSH and CDR2 LQKENI come from the germline V gene. Trimming took 2 bases from V and 1 from J, leaving 11 bases between them. This CDR3 has 16 amino acids. The CDR3 sequence is CASSPSGGQNTGELFF. As DNA, the CDR3 is TGTGCCAGCTCACCATCCGGGGGCCAGAACACCGGGGAGCTGTTTTTT. Using reference TRBV18 and TRBJ2-2 for the parts outside the CDR3, the full variable domain is NAGVMQNPRHLVRRRGQEARLRCSPMKGHSHVYWYRQLPEEGLKFMVYLQKENIIDESGMPKERFSAEFPKEGPSILRIQQVVRGDSAAYFCASSPSGGQNTGELFFGEGSRLTVL.

This chain connects TRBV27 to TRBJ2-3, with D perhaps TRBD1 (5 bases). Germline lookup yields CDR1 MNHEY and CDR2 SMNVEV (reference sequence). The CDR3 runs to 13 residues. Deletions cut 6 bases from V and 10 bases from J, with 17 bases between. CDR3 DNA sequence: TGTGCCAGCAGCCCTTTGGGGCAAGGGGCGCAGTATTTT. Protein product: CASSPLGQGAQYF.

The CDR3 coding sequence is TGTGCCAGCAGCGAAAGCGGGGGGATCAGTAATGAGCAGTTCTTC. Translating gives CASSESGGISNEQFF. The rearrangement uses TRBV7-2 and TRBJ2-1, with TRBD2 matching 9 bases. The V gene's germline CDR1 is SGHTA and CDR2 FQGNSA. This CDR3 is 15 amino acids long. Losses at the gene ends were 5 bases for V and 7 bases for J; bases not matched to a gene: 9. The variable domain in full, completed from reference TRBV7-2 and TRBJ2-1, reads GAGVSQSPSNKVTEKGKDVELRCDPISGHTALYWYRQSLGQGLEFLIYFQGNSAPDKSGLPSDRFSAERTGGSVSTLTIQRTQQEDSAVYLCASSESGGISNEQFFGPGTRLTVL.

The chain carries TRBV19 and TRBJ2-4; a weak D match, TRBD1 (6 bases). CDR3 length: 18 residues. Germline V gene data show CDR1 as LNHDA and CDR2 as SQIVND (reference sequence). Trimming removed 5 bases from V and 0 bases from J, with 20 bases in between. CDR3 sequence: CASSFEGERGLAKNIQYF. The CDR3 coding sequence is TGTGCCAGTAGTTTTGAGGGGGAGAGAGGTCTAGCCAAAAACATTCAGTACTTC.

This clone has a single count. This chain connects TRBV5-6 to TRBJ2-3; possible D gene TRBD1, 5 bases. The CDR3 sequence is 15 residues long. CDR1 and CDR2 (germline): SGHDT, YYEEEE. Deletions cut 0 bases from V and 3 bases from J, with 11 bases between. CDR3 amino acids: CASSLEGIGTDTQYF. CDR3 coding DNA: TGTGCCAGCAGCTTGGAGGGGATAGGTACAGATACGCAGTATTTT.

The gene calls are TRBV6-4 and TRBJ1-3, with TRBD1 as a possible D gene (5 bases). V was shortened by 5 bases and J by 4 bases, with 12 bases between the two germline ends. CDR1 is MRHNA, CDR2 SNTAGT, per germline. CDR3 length: 14 residues. CDR3 region: CASSPQGGGNTIYF. CDR3 nucleotides: TGTGCCAGCAGTCCGCAGGGAGGAGGAAACACCATATATTTT.

The V and J genes are TRBV7-8 and TRBJ2-3; no clear D gene. Per the germline V gene, CDR1 is SGHVS and CDR2 is FQNEAQ. V lost 5 bases and J lost 6, with 9 bases in between. This CDR3 has 12 residues. This CDR3 is CASSPKSDTQYF. As DNA, the CDR3 is TGTGCCAGCAGCCCGAAGTCGGATACGCAGTATTTT. Based on the CDR3 plus reference TRBV7-8 and TRBJ2-3, the full variable domain is GAGVSQSPRYKVAKRGQDVALRCDPISGHVSLFWYQQALGQGPEFLTYFQNEAQLDKSGLPSDRFFAERPEGSVSTLKIQRTQQEDSAVYLCASSPKSDTQYFGPGTRLTVL.

This clone was found a few times. This chain joins TRBV2 and TRBJ1-2, with no clear D. The CDR3 runs to 13 residues. The V and J ends lost 7 bases and 2 bases respectively, with 11 bases between them. Germline V gene data show CDR1 as SNHLY and CDR2 as FYNNEI. CDR3 sequence reads: CASTVNRNYGYTF. The DNA of the CDR3 is TGTGCCAGCACCGTGAACAGAAACTATGGCTACACCTTC.

The CDR3 DNA follows: TGTGCCAGCAGTGTACAGACAGGGAGCTCCTACGAGCAGTACTTC. The encoded protein is CASSVQTGSSYEQYF. V and J are TRBV6-4 and TRBJ2-7; 7 bases align to TRBD1. V shed 4 bases, J shed 0 bases, and the junction held 6 bases outside the gene matches. This CDR3 has 15 residues. Germline lookup yields CDR1 MRHNA and CDR2 SNTAGT.

This clone has more than one count but fewer than ten. The genes are TRBV5-4 and TRBJ2-7, with D possibly matching TRBD2 (6 bases). V lost 2 bases to trimming and J lost 5 bases, with 8 bases between them. The germline gives CDR1 SGHNT, CDR2 YYREEE (reference sequence). The CDR3 sequence is 12 residues long. The CDR3: CASSFGGNEQYF. The DNA of the CDR3 is TGTGCCAGCAGCTTCGGAGGGAACGAGCAGTACTTC.

The rearrangement links TRBV3-1 (or the pseudogene TRBV3-2) to TRBJ2-1; 8 bases are shared with TRBD1. This CDR3 has 17 amino acids. The junction had 14 bases not matched to a gene; V was cut back by 4 bases and J by 6 bases. Germline CDR1 is LGHDT and CDR2 is YNNKEL (reference sequence). This chain's CDR3 is CASSLDYPGGLGNEQFF. In DNA, the CDR3 is TGTGCCAGCAGCCTAGATTATCCAGGGGGCCTAGGCAATGAGCAGTTCTTC.

Only one count was recorded for this clone. The J gene is TRBJ2-5, the V gene TRBV5-6, with D perhaps being TRBD1 or TRBD2 (6 bases each). The V end was cut by 4 bases, the J end by 4 bases, with 20 bases between. CDR3 length: 16 amino acids. Germline CDR1 is SGHDT and CDR2 is YYEEEE. DNA of the CDR3: TGTGCCAGCAGCACCCTATCGGGGGCGCGGGGAGAGACCCAGTACTTC. This sequence encodes CASSTLSGARGETQYF.

This clone turned up a few times. CDR3 sequence: CASSPLGQGKAFF. CDR3 coding DNA: TGTGCCAGCAGCCCCCTGGGACAGGGGAAAGCTTTCTTT. The chain uses TRBV12-3 or TRBV12-4 and TRBJ1-1; 10 bases line up with TRBD1. This CDR3 region has 13 residues. V lost 6 bases to trimming and J lost 9 bases; unmatched junction nucleotides: 7.

The V gene is TRBV28, the J gene TRBJ1-4, with 10 bases lining up with TRBD1. This CDR3 contains 14 residues. Germline V gene data show CDR1 as MDHEN and CDR2 as SYDVKM. J lost 7 bases, V lost 7 bases, and 6 bases had no gene match. The CDR3 is CASNPTGGSEKLFF. The CDR3, as DNA: TGTGCCAGCAACCCGACAGGGGGCAGTGAAAAACTGTTTTTT.

This rearrangement joins TRBV9 to TRBJ1-1; D not certain. This CDR3 comprises 15 residues. V lost 4 bases and J lost 2, with 15 bases in between. CDR1 and CDR2 (germline): SGDLS, YYNGEE. CDR3 in amino acids: CASSRALLFNTEAFF. DNA of the CDR3: TGTGCCAGCAGCCGGGCCCTATTATTTAACACTGAAGCTTTCTTT.

This chain connects TRBV9 to TRBJ2-2, with D perhaps given as TRBD1 or TRBD2 (5 bases each). V was cut by 4 bases and J by 0 bases, with 16 bases left in between. Per germline, CDR1 SGDLS and CDR2 YYNGEE. This CDR3 contains 17 residues. For the CDR3, the DNA is TGTGCCAGCAGCCCCCGCCAAACGGGGCCGAACACCGGGGAGCTGTTTTTT. Its protein is CASSPRQTGPNTGELFF.

The chain is built from TRBV7-2 and TRBJ1-1; D remains unclear. CDR1 SGHTA and CDR2 FQGNSA come from the germline V gene. CDR3 length: 13 residues. V was cut by 2 bases and J by 1 base, with 5 bases left in between. CDR3 sequence (DNA): TGTGCCAGCAGCTTATCACAGAACACTGAAGCTTTCTTT. Translating gives CASSLSQNTEAFF.

The genes are TRBV19 and TRBJ1-5; a possible D gene is TRBD1 (5 bases). Germline V gene data show CDR1 as LNHDA and CDR2 as SQIVND (reference sequence). The CDR3 is made up of 15 amino acids. The ends were cut back, 6 bases at V and 0 bases at J, with 12 bases in the middle. The chain's CDR3 is CASSKLTGSNQPQHF. The CDR3 DNA sequence: TGTGCCAGTAGCAAACTTACAGGTAGCAATCAGCCCCAGCATTTT.

This clone was counted a few times. The gene calls are TRBV5-5 and TRBJ2-7; 8 bases match TRBD1. J gave up 3 bases and V 5 bases, and 4 bases lay outside the gene matches. Germline V gives CDR1 SGHKS, CDR2 YYEKEE (reference sequence). This CDR3 region has 13 residues. This CDR3 reads CASRKQGGYEQYF. For the CDR3, the DNA is TGTGCCAGCAGAAAACAGGGGGGCTACGAGCAGTACTTC.

The CDR3 here is CASSLDITYEQYF. The CDR3 nucleotides are TGTGCCAGCAGCTTAGACATAACCTACGAGCAGTACTTC. This chain connects TRBV5-4 to TRBJ2-7; D is undetermined. With 2 bases removed from V and 2 bases from J, the gap between germline ends came to 8 bases. There are 13 residues in the CDR3. CDR1 is SGHNT, CDR2 YYREEE, per germline (reference sequence).

This clone is categorized as medium-sized. The chain recombines TRBV6-5 with TRBJ2-7; the D is unclear. Looked up from germline, CDR1 is MNHEY and CDR2 is SVGAGI. Deletions cut 4 bases from V and 6 bases from J, with 13 bases between. The CDR3 is 13 amino acids. CDR3 in amino acids: CASSSGLLSEQYF. CDR3 DNA sequence: TGTGCCAGCAGTTCCGGGCTCCTGAGCGAGCAGTACTTC.

This clone was counted a few times. The J gene is TRBJ1-6, the V gene TRBV27; 7 bases are shared with TRBD1. V shed 6 bases, J shed 10 bases, and the junction held 6 bases outside the gene matches. CDR1 is MNHEY, CDR2 SMNVEV, per germline (reference sequence). This CDR3 is built from 13 residues. CDR3 bases: TGTGCCAGCAGCGACAGGGTCTGGTCACCCCTCCACTTT. Protein sequence: CASSDRVWSPLHF.